The 8 T cell receptor beta chains below were found in one sample sequenced in a study of blood T cell repertoires in COVID-19. Measured with immunoSEQ multiplex PCR; TCRdb has only the in-frame clones, and not every one. The repertoire has about 47,000 clones, around 79% of them found once; the top ten carry around 22%. The sample was peripheral blood. Receptors originate from a woman aged 60-75 years with acute or convalescent COVID-19.

The V gene is TRBV30, the J gene TRBJ1-5; 9 positions match TRBD1. V trimming: 0 bases; J trimming: 5 bases; junction bases outside the gene matches: 5. This CDR3 spans 15 amino acids. CDR1 is GTSNPN and CDR2 is SVGIG in the germline V gene (reference sequence). CDR3 amino acids: CAWSVGDRADQPQHF. CDR3 sequence (DNA): TGTGCCTGGAGTGTAGGGGACAGGGCGGATCAGCCCCAGCATTTT.

V and J are TRBV7-9 and TRBJ1-5, with D perhaps TRBD1 (5 bases). Trimming stripped 5 bases from V and 6 bases from J, with 8 bases between. The CDR3 runs 12 residues. From germline, CDR1 is SEHNR and CDR2 FQNEAQ (reference sequence). The CDR3 sequence: CASSDGGQPQHF. For the CDR3, the DNA is TGTGCCAGCAGCGACGGGGGTCAGCCCCAGCATTTT.

The chain links TRBV9 to TRBJ2-1, with 11 bases that match TRBD1. The V gene's germline CDR1 is SGDLS and CDR2 YYNGEE. Germline trimming cut 7 bases from V and 9 bases from J; bases unmatched to any gene: 9. The CDR3 totals 14 residues. The CDR3, as DNA: TGTGCCAGCGGGACAGGGGGAAATTTAGGTGAGCAGTTCTTC. Translated: CASGTGGNLGEQFF.

This clone was observed a few times. The chain uses TRBV9 and TRBJ1-5; TRBD1 matches at 7 bases. The trim removed 0 bases at V and 4 bases at J, leaving 4 bases unmatched. Germline CDR1 and CDR2: SGDLS and YYNGEE. This CDR3 has 15 residues. CDR3 nucleotides: TGTGCCAGCAGCGTAGGGACAGGCCCGAATCAGCCCCAGCATTTT. It is translated as CASSVGTGPNQPQHF.

CDR3 region: CASGLFRDEKLFF. CDR3 bases: TGTGCTAGTGGTTTGTTCAGGGATGAAAAACTGTTTTTT. J is TRBJ1-4 and V is TRBV12-5, with TRBD1 as a possible D gene (5 bases). V shed 2 bases and J shed 6 bases, with 7 bases lying between them. Per germline, CDR1 LGHNT and CDR2 FRNRAP. The CDR3 is made up of 13 amino acids.

This sequence joins TRBV9 and TRBJ1-6; D remains ambiguous. Trimming took off 4 bases at V and 8 bases at J, with 10 bases between the two ends. The CDR3 sequence is 13 residues long. Per germline, CDR1 SGDLS and CDR2 YYNGEE. The DNA for the CDR3 is TGTGCCAGCAGCCCCGGTTCTTATTCACCCCTCCACTTT. Translation: CASSPGSYSPLHF. Filled out from reference TRBV9 and TRBJ1-6, the complete variable domain reads DSGVTQTPKHLITATGQRVTLRCSPRSGDLSVYWYQQSLDQGLQFLIQYYNGEERAKGNILERFSAQQFPDLHSELNLSSLELGDSALYFCASSPGSYSPLHFGNGTRLTVT.

This clone was detected once. CDR3 residues: CASSFGTGLNQPQHF. CDR3 nucleotide sequence: TGTGCCAGCAGCTTTGGGACAGGCCTCAATCAGCCCCAGCATTTT. This chain uses TRBV5-6 with TRBJ1-5; 8 bases align to TRBD1. CDR3 size: 15 residues. Trimming at V came to 2 bases and at J to 3 bases, leaving 4 bases not matched to a gene. Germline loops: CDR1 SGHDT, CDR2 YYEEEE.

This chain connects TRBV6-5 to TRBJ1-1; D is undetermined. Trimming took off 0 bases at V and 4 bases at J, with 15 bases between the two ends. In germline, CDR1 is MNHEY, CDR2 SVGAGI. The CDR3 runs 16 residues. Here the CDR3 DNA reads TGTGCCAGCAGTTACTCGAGTCCATCTTCGGTCACTGAAGCTTTCTTT. Amino acid sequence: CASSYSSPSSVTEAFF.